Sequencing of this TCR beta chain was carried out in a study of blood T cells in healthy people across ages. This CDR3 region has 13 residues. Germline loops: CDR1 SGDLS, CDR2 YYNGEE. Next came a second PCR, run for about 6 to 12 cycles, which used a sample-barcoded 5' primer along with a J-beta primer mix. Every cDNA molecule bore a tag from a template-switch adaptor containing 12 random nucleotides. Each sample provided no less than 3 million CDR3-containing paired-end reads. A single record per CDR3 protein comes from TCRdb applying MiXCR to the 5' RACE reads. The sample lists roughly 800,000 distinct CDR3 sequences; 55% to 75% were seen once. Findings and limits, study-wide: Total diversity from one million sequenced T cells was likely underestimated.

Healthy Caucasians from Russia aged roughly 6 to 95 served as donors. As to this clonotype: No antigen is known for it.

The sequence was obtained from a man aged 25-45 years in good health. The chain uses TRBV9 and TRBJ2-5; D may be TRBD1 (7 bases). The J call may be faulty, since TRBJ2-7 better matches the DNA end. The sequenced sample consisted of blood. The CDR3 DNA sequence: TGTGCCAGCAGCGTAGGCAGGGGGGACGAGCAGTACTTC. It yields the protein CASSVGRGDEQYF.